This T cell receptor beta chain was identified in a study of T cell responses to AZD1222 COVID-19 vaccine. Study-level points and caveats: Nearly half of spike-specific TCRs reportedly target unmutated variant regions.

The assay was immunoSEQ multiplex PCR, and TCRdb's table has in-frame clones only and misses some. The sample carries around 88,000 clones, almost 90% recorded once. Concerning this clone itself: Its cognate antigen is unknown.

The origin of this receptor is an adult in good health. Specimen: peripheral blood, collected on day 0 of MenACWY control vaccination.

The CDR3 bases are TGCGCCAGCAGCCAAGAAGCAGGGGGCAGAAACATTCAGTACTTC. Translating it yields CASSQEAGGRNIQYF. The rearrangement uses TRBV4-1 and TRBJ2-4; 8 bases fit TRBD1. Germline assignment: CDR1 MGHRA and CDR2 YSYEKL. The V and J ends lost 0 bases and 6 bases, in that order; junction bases with no gene match: 4. The length of the CDR3 is 15 residues.